What follows are 20 T cell receptor beta chains derived from one specimen sequenced in a study of shared clonotypes between healthy human individuals. Profiled with immunoSEQ multiplex PCR; TCRdb holds only in-frame clones, not every one. The sample shows about 1,900,000 clones, less than 95% of them seen only once. As defined, naive CD8 cells were CD45RO-negative and positively selected for CCR7, with terminally differentiated effector memory CD45RA+ cells excluded. The source material was naive CD8+ T cells sorted from blood. The source of these receptors is a man aged 18 to 30 in good health.

Turning to this clone: Within the sample, other DNA sequences also encode this same CDR3. The chain combines TRBV27 with TRBJ2-7; D is undetermined. Germline CDR1 and CDR2: MNHEY and SMNVEV (reference sequence). This CDR3 spans 13 amino acids. V was shortened by 0 bases and J by 3 bases, with 6 bases between the two germline ends. CDR3 nucleotide sequence: TGTGCCAGCAGTTTATCGCGCGGCTACGAGCAGTACTTC. Its protein is CASSLSRGYEQYF.

The chain links TRBV9 to TRBJ2-5; 7 nucleotides agree with TRBD2. Germline V gene lookup returns CDR1 SGDLS and CDR2 YYNGEE. This CDR3 is 15 amino acids long. Unmatched junction bases numbered 4, after V lost 0 bases and J lost 2 bases. The CDR3 DNA sequence: TGTGCCAGCAGCGTAGAAGGGACTATGCAAGAGACCCAGTACTTC. Its translation is CASSVEGTMQETQYF. Drawing the rest from reference TRBV9 and TRBJ2-5, the complete variable domain is DSGVTQTPKHLITATGQRVTLRCSPRSGDLSVYWYQQSLDQGLQFLIQYYNGEERAKGNILERFSAQQFPDLHSELNLSSLELGDSALYFCASSVEGTMQETQYFGPGTRLLVL.

The rearrangement uses TRBV6-5 and TRBJ2-7; the D is unclear. V was pared by 6 bases and J by 2 bases, with 17 bases between. CDR1 MNHEY and CDR2 SVGAGI come from the germline V gene. CDR3 length: 15 amino acids. In nucleotides, the CDR3 is TGTGCCAGCAGGTCATTAGAGTCCCCTACCTACGAGCAGTACTTC. The encoded protein is CASRSLESPTYEQYF.

The chain employs TRBV19 and TRBJ2-1; D is unresolved. V lost 8 bases and J 5 bases, leaving 16 bases between the germline ends. The germline V gene encodes CDR1 LNHDA and CDR2 SQIVND (reference sequence). CDR3 length: 14 amino acids. For the CDR3, the DNA is TGTGCCAGTCGGCTTGGTAATGGGAACAATGAGCAGTTCTTC. Translating gives CASRLGNGNNEQFF.

The V call is TRBV19, the J call TRBJ2-1; 11 bases line up with TRBD2. Germline V gives CDR1 LNHDA, CDR2 SQIVND (reference sequence). The CDR3 is 16 amino acids. V trimming: 5 bases; J trimming: 4 bases; junction bases outside the gene matches: 7. CDR3 coding DNA: TGTGCCAGTAGTTCCCGACTAGCGGGGAATTACAATGAGCAGTTCTTC. Translated, it gives CASSSRLAGNYNEQFF.

The chain joins TRBV7-9 to TRBJ2-7; D unresolved. V lost 4 bases and J lost 6, with 10 bases in between. Germline V gene sequence: CDR1 SEHNR, CDR2 FQNEAQ (reference sequence). The CDR3 is made up of 12 amino acids. The CDR3 spells CASSSSGFEQYF. The CDR3 nucleotides read TGTGCCAGCAGCTCCTCCGGGTTCGAGCAGTACTTC.

The chain has TRBV7-2 and TRBJ1-1, with D unclear. The V gene lost 6 bases and the J gene lost 4 bases, with 12 bases spanning the gap. The CDR3 runs 13 residues. Germline values: CDR1 SGHTA, CDR2 FQGNSA. The CDR3 region is CASSQGELTEAFF. Written as DNA, the CDR3 is TGTGCCAGCAGTCAAGGAGAACTCACTGAAGCTTTCTTT.

This chain joins TRBV7-9 and TRBJ2-5, with 13 bases identical to TRBD2. The CDR3 is 15 residues long. V was clipped by 5 bases and J by 2 bases; unmatched bases: 2. Germline CDR1 is SEHNR and CDR2 is FQNEAQ (reference sequence). In nucleotides, the CDR3 is TGTGCCAGCAGCGGGACTAGCGGGAATCAAGAGACCCAGTACTTC. It specifies CASSGTSGNQETQYF. The variable domain in full, with the rest retrieved from reference TRBV7-9 and TRBJ2-5, is DTGVSQNPRHKITKRGQNVTFRCDPISEHNRLYWYRQTLGQGPEFLTYFQNEAQLEKSRLLSDRFSAERPKGSFSTLEIQRTEQGDSAMYLCASSGTSGNQETQYFGPGTRLLVL.

This chain links TRBV2 with TRBJ1-4, with D uncertain. CDR1 and CDR2 from the germline V gene are SNHLY and FYNNEI. The CDR3 sequence is 13 residues long. Trimming left V 5 bases short and J 5 bases short, with 9 bases between. The CDR3 region is CASSPILNEKLFF. In nucleotides, the CDR3 is TGTGCCAGCAGTCCCATTTTAAATGAAAAACTGTTTTTT. The whole variable domain, filled in from reference TRBV2 and TRBJ1-4, reads EPEVTQTPSHQVTQMGQEVILRCVPISNHLYFYWYRQILGQKVEFLVSFYNNEISEKSEIFDDQFSVERPDGSNFTLKIRSTKLEDSAMYFCASSPILNEKLFFGSGTQLSVL.

About this clone itself: Other nucleotide sequences from this sample produce the same CDR3. The chain links TRBV9 to TRBJ2-5, with TRBD2 identical over 13 bases. V lost 4 bases to trimming and J lost 3 bases; unmatched junction nucleotides: 6. Germline V CDR1 and CDR2: SGDLS, YYNGEE. CDR3 length: 16 residues. The CDR3 here is CASSPWTSGGEETQYF. CDR3 nucleotides: TGTGCCAGCAGCCCGTGGACTAGCGGGGGTGAAGAGACCCAGTACTTC.

The V and J genes are TRBV6-1 and TRBJ2-7, with D perhaps TRBD1 (5 bases). Germline values: CDR1 MNHNS, CDR2 SASEGT. V shed 0 bases and J shed 3 bases, with 9 bases lying between them. The CDR3 loop spans 14 amino acids. The CDR3 loop reads CASSEANRLYEQYF. CDR3 DNA sequence: TGTGCCAGCAGTGAAGCGAACAGGCTCTACGAGCAGTACTTC.

V gene TRBV4-3 combines with J gene TRBJ2-7; D gene unclear. V dropped 0 bases and J dropped 3 bases, with 12 bases sitting between them. This CDR3 is 15 amino acids long. From germline, CDR1 is LGHNA and CDR2 YSLEER. The CDR3 loop is CASSQDVSEGYEQYF. CDR3 DNA: TGCGCCAGCAGCCAAGATGTAAGTGAAGGCTACGAGCAGTACTTC.

The chain carries TRBV18 and TRBJ2-1, with 7 positions matching TRBD1. Losses at the gene ends were 6 bases for V and 3 bases for J; bases not matched to a gene: 5. The CDR3 sequence is 14 residues long. Germline lookup yields CDR1 KGHSH and CDR2 LQKENI. The CDR3 region is CASSMGDSYNEQFF. CDR3 in DNA: TGTGCCAGCTCTATGGGGGACAGCTACAATGAGCAGTTCTTC.

Details on this clone: Other DNA sequences in this sample translate to the same CDR3. The V call is TRBV11-2, the J call TRBJ2-7; possibly TRBD1 for D (6 bases). Germline CDR1 SGHAT, CDR2 FQNNGV. The V and J ends lost 1 base and 2 bases respectively, with 12 bases between them. This CDR3 region has 15 residues. The CDR3 here is CASSLAGTPTYEQYF. The CDR3 DNA is TGTGCCAGCAGCTTAGCCGGGACACCCACCTACGAGCAGTACTTC. The full variable domain, its missing parts supplied by reference TRBV11-2 and TRBJ2-7, is EAGVAQSPRYKIIEKRQSVAFWCNPISGHATLYWYQQILGQGPKLLIQFQNNGVVDDSQLPKDRFSAERLKGVDSTLKIQPAKLEDSAVYLCASSLAGTPTYEQYFGPGTRLTVT.

The V and J genes are TRBV6-1 and TRBJ1-3, with D hard to call. Trimming left V 0 bases short and J 7 bases short, with 7 bases between. This CDR3 contains 13 residues. CDR1 is MNHNS, CDR2 SASEGT, per germline. The CDR3 bases are TGTGCCAGCAGTGAAGCGCTTTCTAACACCATATATTTT. Residues: CASSEALSNTIYF.

Worth noting for this clone: The same CDR3 also results from other DNA sequences found in this sample. The chain combines TRBV2 with TRBJ2-1; no firm D call. The germline V and J ends were trimmed by 3 bases and 3 bases, with 6 bases remaining between them. The CDR3 has 13 amino acids. Germline V gives CDR1 SNHLY, CDR2 FYNNEI. The CDR3 protein is CASSEGLYNEQFF. The CDR3 DNA reads TGTGCCAGCAGTGAGGGCCTCTACAATGAGCAGTTCTTC.

This clone was picked up one time. This chain joins TRBV25-1 and TRBJ2-2; 9 bases agree with TRBD2. The germline V gene has CDR1 MGHDK and CDR2 SYGVNS. After removal of 1 base from V and 6 bases from J, the junction contained 9 bases not matched to a gene. This CDR3 is built from 17 residues. CDR3 in amino acids: CASSESPSGTGPGELFF. CDR3 DNA: TGTGCCAGCAGTGAATCTCCTAGCGGGACTGGGCCCGGGGAGCTGTTTTTT. The variable domain in full, with the rest retrieved from reference TRBV25-1 and TRBJ2-2, is EADIYQTPRYLVIGTGKKITLECSQTMGHDKMYWYQQDPGMELHLIHYSYGVNSTEKGDLSSESTVSRIRTEHFPLTLESARPSHTSQYLCASSESPSGTGPGELFFGEGSRLTVL.

Worth noting for this clone: The sample carries other DNA sequences with the same CDR3. This chain joins TRBV6-5 and TRBJ1-1; 8 bases line up with TRBD1. Germline trimming cut 5 bases from V and 7 bases from J; bases unmatched to any gene: 6. This CDR3 contains 13 residues. Germline CDR1 reads MNHEY; CDR2 reads SVGAGI. The CDR3 nucleotides are TGTGCCAGCAGTCTTGGGACAGGCGTTGAAGCTTTCTTT. Translation: CASSLGTGVEAFF.

V is TRBV27 and J is TRBJ2-5, with D perhaps matching TRBD2 (6 bases). Trimming removed 5 bases at V and 7 bases at J, with 17 bases between. Germline-derived CDR1 and CDR2 are MNHEY and SMNVEV (reference sequence). The CDR3 length is 14 residues. The CDR3 nucleotides read TGTGCCAGCAGTCCCCTTGGCAACGGGGGGACCCAGTACTTC. Its translation: CASSPLGNGGTQYF.

This chain joins TRBV6-1 and TRBJ1-1; TRBD1 might be the D (5 bases). CDR1 is MNHNS and CDR2 is SASEGT in the germline V gene. The CDR3 contains 14 residues. The V end was cut by 2 bases, the J end by 5 bases, with 12 bases between. CDR3 region: CASSEWRGGTEAFF. The CDR3 DNA reads as TGTGCCAGCAGTGAATGGAGGGGAGGAACTGAAGCTTTCTTT.